The clone carrying this TCR beta chain was counted ten times or more. Its antigen is currently unknown. Each 10 ml fresh peripheral blood draw supplied the PBMCs. The record originates from a study of T cells in Graves' hyperthyroidism and ophthalmopathy. Broader study findings: In blood, most of the thyroid clonotypes expanded above 0.001 were also present.

RNA transcripts served as the template for amplifying TCR beta CDR3 regions. With the HTBI primer set, the TCR CDR3 went through a first round of RT-PCR. TCRdb passed the multiplex PCR reads through MiXCR, listing each CDR3 protein once. The table lists a few hundred thousand distinct CDR3 sequences, more than 15% of them singletons. Sequences were obtained from blood. The sequence derives from a woman aged 25 to 39 with Graves' ophthalmopathy.

The CDR3 region is CSATMTGGEETQYF. The CDR3 DNA reads as TGCAGTGCCACCATGACAGGGGGGGAAGAGACCCAGTACTTC. The chain recombines TRBV20-1 with TRBJ2-5; 9 bases are a match to TRBD1. Germline V gene lookup returns CDR1 DFQATT and CDR2 SNEGSKA (reference sequence). The CDR3 is 14 amino acids. After removal of 6 bases from V and 3 bases from J, the junction contained 8 bases not matched to a gene.